Sequencing of this TCR beta chain was carried out in a study of cytomegalovirus exposure and HLA in healthy donors. Study information: Earlier work reported about 110 million unique TCR beta sequences from 180 million or so T cells.

Study results and limitations: Under in vitro conditions, three CMV-associated chains were confirmed as specific for CMV antigens. Previously analyzed data showed that most TCR beta V segments were productive at a frequency of about 90% or about 30%.

The PCR made use of 60 Vbeta and 13 Jbeta primers. The repertoire was sequenced with immunoSEQ multiplex PCR; TCRdb's copy has only in-frame clones and lacks some. Among approximately 150,000 clones listed, roughly 79% were seen once. Healthy individuals who donated bone marrow served as the donors. With 7 bases removed from V and 1 base from J, the gap between germline ends came to 11 bases. This CDR3 contains 14 residues. The germline CDR1 and CDR2 sequences are SNHLY and FYNNEI. Note on this clone: The antigen remains unidentified.

This clonotype originated in a woman in her thirties in good health and CMV-seronegative. The sample taken for sequencing was PBMCs. V gene TRBV2 combines with J gene TRBJ2-1; maybe TRBD2 (6 bases). The DNA of the CDR3 is TGTGCCAGCAACCCCGGAGGGTCCTACAATGAGCAGTTCTTC. Residues: CASNPGGSYNEQFF.